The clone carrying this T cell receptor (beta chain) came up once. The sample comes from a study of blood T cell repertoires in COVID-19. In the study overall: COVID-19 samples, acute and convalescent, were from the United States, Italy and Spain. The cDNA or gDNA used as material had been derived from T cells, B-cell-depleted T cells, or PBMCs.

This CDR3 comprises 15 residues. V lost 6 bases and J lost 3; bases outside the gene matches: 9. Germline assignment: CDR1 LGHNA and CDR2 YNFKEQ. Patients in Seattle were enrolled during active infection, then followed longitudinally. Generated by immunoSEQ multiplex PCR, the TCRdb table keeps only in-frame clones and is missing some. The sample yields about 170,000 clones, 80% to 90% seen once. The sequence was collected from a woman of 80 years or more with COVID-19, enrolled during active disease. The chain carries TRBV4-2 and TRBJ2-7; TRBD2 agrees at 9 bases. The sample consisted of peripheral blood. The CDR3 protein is CASRPDRGGVYEQYF. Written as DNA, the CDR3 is TGTGCCAGCAGACCCGACCGCGGGGGGGTCTACGAGCAGTACTTC.